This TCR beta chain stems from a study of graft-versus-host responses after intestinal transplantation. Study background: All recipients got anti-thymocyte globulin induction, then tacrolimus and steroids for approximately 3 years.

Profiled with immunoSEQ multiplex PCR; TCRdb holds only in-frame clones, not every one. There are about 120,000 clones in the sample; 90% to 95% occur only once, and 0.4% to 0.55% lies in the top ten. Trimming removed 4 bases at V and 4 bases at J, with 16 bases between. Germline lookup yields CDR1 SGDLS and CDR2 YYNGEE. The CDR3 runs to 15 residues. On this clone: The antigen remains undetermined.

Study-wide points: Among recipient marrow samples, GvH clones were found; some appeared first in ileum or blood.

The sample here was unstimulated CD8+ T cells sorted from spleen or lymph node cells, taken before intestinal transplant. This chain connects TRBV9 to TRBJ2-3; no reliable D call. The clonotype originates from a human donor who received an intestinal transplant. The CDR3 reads CASSPVGSTSDTQYF. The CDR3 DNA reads TGTGCCAGCAGCCCCGTAGGATCCACGTCAGATACGCAGTATTTT.